This is a list of T cell receptor beta chains from one sample in a study of T-cell memory formation after mild COVID-19. In TCRdb, the 5' RACE reads were re-called with MiXCR into one record per CDR3 protein. In the table there are 400,000 to 500,000 distinct CDR3 sequences, approximately 18% of which are singletons. What was sequenced was PBMCs or a T cell subset sorted from them (not recorded which). These TCRs come from a young man who had mild COVID-19 (a few samples of this study predate the infection). Cell type and time point are not known. The CDR3 runs from the conserved cysteine through the conserved F or W. A D gene is named only where the DNA matches it firmly. Only some rows state a clone size, as once, few, many or a class for expanded clones.

clone size: few
J gene: TRBJ1-2
D gene: TRBD1
V gene: TRBV29-1
CDR3 protein: CSVEFPMDRGPNYGYTF
CDR3 DNA: TGCAGCGTTGAATTTCCGATGGACAGGGGACCCAACTATGGCTACACCTTC

clone size: -
J gene: TRBJ2-5
D gene: TRBD2
V gene: TRBV7-6
CDR3 protein: CASSPLAGAVAETQYF
CDR3 DNA: TGTGCCAGCAGCCCGTTAGCGGGGGCCGTGGCGGAGACCCAGTACTTC

clone size: few
J gene: TRBJ1-2
D gene: TRBD1
V gene: TRBV12-3/TRBV12-4
CDR3 protein: CASSESGQGSRGYTF
CDR3 DNA: TGTGCCAGCAGCGAATCGGGACAGGGGAGTCGTGGCTACACCTTC

clone size: -
J gene: TRBJ1-4
D gene: -
V gene: TRBV20-1
CDR3 protein: CSARKVTTNEKLFF
CDR3 DNA: TGCAGTGCTAGAAAGGTCACAACTAATGAAAAACTGTTTTTT

clone size: -
J gene: TRBJ1-2
D gene: TRBD1
V gene: TRBV9
CDR3 protein: CASSVGPNRGLNYGYTF
CDR3 DNA: TGTGCCAGCAGCGTAGGCCCCAACAGGGGGCTTAACTATGGCTACACCTTC

clone size: few
J gene: TRBJ1-1
D gene: TRBD1
V gene: TRBV7-2
CDR3 protein: CASSLARIYGQDDLLLNTEAFF
CDR3 DNA: TGTGCCAGCAGCTTAGCACGTATATACGGACAGGACGATCTATTACTTAACACTGAAGCTTTCTTT

clone size: -
J gene: TRBJ1-5
D gene: -
V gene: TRBV20-1
CDR3 protein: CSARDRGPLTGPNQPQHF
CDR3 DNA: TGCAGTGCTAGAGATCGGGGGCCCCTGACAGGACCCAATCAGCCCCAGCATTTT

clone size: -
J gene: TRBJ2-5
D gene: -
V gene: TRBV6-5
CDR3 protein: CASSYGAQGETQYF
CDR3 DNA: TGTGCCAGCAGTTACGGGGCCCAGGGGGAGACCCAGTACTTC

clone size: few
J gene: TRBJ2-7
D gene: TRBD2
V gene: TRBV6-2/TRBV6-3
CDR3 protein: CASSEAGGSLYEQYF
CDR3 DNA: TGTGCCAGCAGCGAAGCGGGGGGGAGCCTCTACGAGCAGTACTTC

clone size: few
J gene: TRBJ2-3
D gene: -
V gene: TRBV5-1
CDR3 protein: CASSLARILRDTQYF
CDR3 DNA: TGCGCCAGCAGCTTGGCCCGTATACTCAGAGATACGCAGTATTTT

clone size: -
J gene: TRBJ1-3
D gene: -
V gene: TRBV12-3/TRBV12-4
CDR3 protein: CASRTLRGNTIYF
CDR3 DNA: TGTGCCAGCAGGACGCTTAGGGGAAACACCATATATTTT

clone size: -
J gene: TRBJ1-1
D gene: TRBD1
V gene: TRBV5-1
CDR3 protein: CASSDRDRGNTEAFF
CDR3 DNA: TGCGCCAGCAGCGACCGGGACAGGGGGAACACTGAAGCTTTCTTT

clone size: -
J gene: TRBJ2-3
D gene: -
V gene: TRBV5-6
CDR3 protein: CASSFGSGRNTQYF
CDR3 DNA: TGTGCCAGCAGCTTCGGTAGCGGAAGAAATACGCAGTATTTT

clone size: few
J gene: TRBJ2-1
D gene: -
V gene: TRBV6-2/TRBV6-3
CDR3 protein: CASSPPGLSYNEQFF
CDR3 DNA: TGTGCCAGCAGTCCGCCGGGGCTCTCCTACAATGAGCAGTTCTTC